The clone carrying this T cell receptor (beta chain) occurred a few times. The record originates from a study of identical twins. MiXCR, run by TCRdb on the 5' RACE reads, gives a single entry per CDR3 protein. The sample lists 220,000 or so distinct CDR3 sequences, approximately 7% occurring once. Everyone who donated was a healthy Caucasian. Trimming removed 2 bases from V and 3 bases from J; junction bases left unmatched: 3. CDR1 and CDR2 from the germline V gene are MGHRA and YSYEKL. The CDR3 consists of 14 residues. The sample also formed part of further work on yellow fever vaccine responses in identical twins.

The sequence derives from a woman under 30 in good health. The chain links TRBV4-1 to TRBJ2-7; 8 bases fit TRBD2. Sequenced sample: memory (CD45RO+) T cells sorted from blood. The CDR3 region has the DNA TGCGCCAGCAGCCAATACCTAGCGGGCTACGAGCAGTACTTC. Protein product: CASSQYLAGYEQYF.